One TCR beta chain is described in this entry. V shed 7 bases and J 0 bases; nucleotides not matched to a gene: 6. This CDR3 comprises 16 residues. Germline V lookup: CDR1 LNHNV, CDR2 YYDKDF (reference sequence). These data are taken from a study of cytomegalovirus exposure and HLA in healthy donors. 60 Vbeta and 13 Jbeta primers were used in PCR. Profiling relied on immunoSEQ multiplex PCR, and the TCRdb table lists in-frame clones only, not all of them. The sample has around 280,000 clones, roughly 89% seen once. The sequence derives from a woman aged 18-29 years in good health and CMV-seronegative. The rearrangement uses TRBV15 and TRBJ1-3, with 10 bases matching TRBD1. Sequencing input: PBMCs. The DNA for the CDR3 is TGTGCCACCAATCCGGGACAGGGGCGCTCTGGAAACACCATATATTTT. This translates into CATNPGQGRSGNTIYF.